What follows are 27 T cell receptor beta chains derived from one specimen sequenced in a study of coeliac disease. Measured with immunoSEQ multiplex PCR; TCRdb has only the in-frame clones, and not every one. The table lists just over 1,500 clones, around 64% of them singletons, with about 26% in the top ten. The sequenced material came from intraepithelial lymphocytes from the gut. These TCRs come from a woman in her 50s with celiac disease on a gluten-free diet.

This chain links TRBV28 with TRBJ1-4, with D perhaps matching TRBD1 (5 bases). The CDR3 contains 13 residues. V shed 11 bases and J shed 6 bases, with 16 bases lying between them. The germline V gene has CDR1 MDHEN and CDR2 SYDVKM. The DNA of the CDR3 is TGTGCCGGGCAGGGTCATGGGGATGAAAAACTGTTTTTT. It yields the protein CAGQGHGDEKLFF.

V gene TRBV27 combines with J gene TRBJ2-1, with 7 bases matching TRBD2. CDR1 is MNHEY and CDR2 is SMNVEV in the germline V gene (reference sequence). This CDR3 has 16 amino acids. After removal of 5 bases from V and 4 bases from J, the junction contained 11 bases not matched to a gene. CDR3 region: CASSGRDALAYNEQFF. The CDR3 DNA reads as TGTGCCAGCAGTGGGAGGGATGCACTCGCTTACAATGAGCAGTTCTTC.

The CDR3, as DNA: TGTGCCAGCAGCAACACAGGGGGCGGGGAGCTGTTTTTT. Translating gives CASSNTGGGELFF. V gene TRBV7-3 combines with J gene TRBJ2-2, with TRBD1 matching 8 bases. Germline values: CDR1 SGHTA, CDR2 FQGTGA. The CDR3 loop spans 13 amino acids. V dropped 5 bases and J dropped 7; count of bases not matched to a gene: 3.

By its share, this clone is large. The chain's CDR3 is CASSRTGRNTEAFF. The CDR3 DNA is TGTGCCAGCAGTAGGACAGGGCGGAACACTGAAGCTTTCTTT. V gene TRBV6-5 combines with J gene TRBJ1-1; 8 bases fit TRBD1. Germline values: CDR1 MNHEY, CDR2 SVGAGI. Trimming removed 5 bases from V and 1 base from J; junction bases left unmatched: 3. The CDR3 spans 14 residues.

The chain couples TRBV6-5 to TRBJ1-5; tentative D call: TRBD1 (6 bases). The CDR3 covers 14 residues. V gave up 5 bases and J gave up 1 base, with 9 bases separating them. CDR1 is MNHEY, CDR2 SVGAGI, per germline. The CDR3 bases are TGTGCCAGCAGTAGGCAGGGGAGCAATCAGCCCCAGCATTTT. This codes for CASSRQGSNQPQHF.

The J gene is TRBJ1-6, the V gene TRBV18; the match to TRBD1 covers 8 bases. Germline trimming cut 6 bases from V and 8 bases from J; bases unmatched to any gene: 12. The CDR3 consists of 16 residues. The germline V gene has CDR1 KGHSH and CDR2 LQKENI. This CDR3 is CASSRTPGQGDSPLHF. CDR3 nucleotides: TGTGCCAGCTCTCGAACGCCAGGACAGGGAGATTCACCCCTCCACTTT.

The chain links TRBV11-2 to TRBJ2-2, with no clear D. Trimming removed 5 bases at V and 3 bases at J, with 7 bases between. The CDR3 has 13 amino acids. Germline V CDR1 and CDR2: SGHAT, FQNNGV. The CDR3 sequence is CASSLRYTGELFF. CDR3 bases: TGTGCCAGCAGCCTGAGATACACCGGGGAGCTGTTTTTT.

V and J are TRBV6-5 and TRBJ1-5; D perhaps matches TRBD1 (6 bases). This CDR3 contains 13 residues. The V gene lost 5 bases and the J gene lost 10 bases, with 15 bases spanning the gap. The germline V gene encodes CDR1 MNHEY and CDR2 SVGAGI. CDR3 DNA sequence: TGTGCCAGCAGTCGGGACACCGTAGGTCCCCAGCATTTT. Translated, it gives CASSRDTVGPQHF.

This chain's CDR3 is CASSQNGGEQYF. DNA for the CDR3: TGCGCCAGCAGTCAAAACGGAGGGGAGCAGTACTTC. The chain is built from TRBV23-1 and TRBJ2-7; D perhaps matches TRBD2 (6 bases). TRBV23-1 is treated as an ORF (open reading frame) with a function not yet certain. V dropped 2 bases and J dropped 7 bases, with 9 bases sitting between them. This CDR3 comprises 12 residues.

This clone is large in the sample. The chain couples TRBV28 to TRBJ2-1, with D possibly being TRBD1 (5 bases). Germline CDR1 MDHEN, CDR2 SYDVKM. The CDR3 sequence is 13 residues long. Trimming took 10 bases from V and 0 from J, leaving 10 bases between them. CDR3 region: CAILRGSYNEQFF. Written as DNA, the CDR3 is TGTGCCATTCTAAGGGGCTCCTACAATGAGCAGTTCTTC.

The chain uses TRBV5-1 and TRBJ1-2; 7 bases align to TRBD1. Unmatched junction bases numbered 8, after V lost 2 bases and J lost 4 bases. Germline CDR1 and CDR2: SGHRS and YFSETQ. CDR3 length: 15 amino acids. CDR3 coding DNA: TGCGCCAGCAGCTTCGATACAGGGGTAGGCTATGGCTACACCTTC. As protein: CASSFDTGVGYGYTF.

V and J are TRBV10-3 and TRBJ1-3; D is undetermined. In germline, CDR1 is ENHRY, CDR2 SYGVKD. Trimming shortened V by 1 base and J by 0 bases, and 4 bases separated the two germline ends. This CDR3 spans 14 amino acids. CDR3 protein: CAISEYSSGNTIYF. Here the CDR3 DNA reads TGTGCCATCAGTGAGTACAGCTCTGGAAACACCATATATTTT.

This clone appeared a few times. The chain combines TRBV5-8 with TRBJ2-7; D remains ambiguous. The CDR3 consists of 14 residues. V lost 0 bases, J lost 6 bases, and 13 bases lay in between. Germline lookup yields CDR1 SGHTS and CDR2 YDEGEE. In DNA form, the CDR3 reads TGTGCCAGCAGCTTGGACAGTCTGACCTCCGAGCAGTACTTC. Translated: CASSLDSLTSEQYF.

V gene TRBV5-1 combines with J gene TRBJ1-2; D gene unclear. The CDR3 loop spans 15 amino acids. CDR1 and CDR2 (germline): SGHRS, YFSETQ. The V end was cut by 2 bases, the J end by 6 bases, with 17 bases between. The CDR3, as DNA: TGCGCCAGCAGCTTTGGCCCGTCTCCCGGGAATGGCTACACCTTC. This codes for CASSFGPSPGNGYTF.

The chain recombines TRBV11-2 with TRBJ2-2, with D possibly TRBD2 on 7 matching bases. V lost 1 base, J lost 4 bases, and 13 bases lay in between. This CDR3 is 16 amino acids long. Per the germline V gene, CDR1 is SGHAT and CDR2 is FQNNGV. The CDR3 nucleotides read TGTGCCAGCAGCTTAGTGGGGGGGGCGGGCACCGGGGAGCTGTTTTTT. This sequence encodes CASSLVGGAGTGELFF.

Here the CDR3 reads CASSQGQGASNYGYTF. For the CDR3, the DNA is TGTGCCAGCAGTCAAGGACAGGGGGCTTCTAACTATGGCTACACCTTC. The chain combines TRBV6-6 with TRBJ1-2; 11 bases align to TRBD1. This CDR3 is built from 16 residues. Germline assignment: CDR1 MNHNY and CDR2 SVGAGI (reference sequence). V lost 5 bases and J lost 0; bases outside the gene matches: 5.

The gene calls are TRBV7-3 and TRBJ1-2; 8 nucleotides align to TRBD1. Germline loops: CDR1 SGHTA, CDR2 FQGTGA. Trimming took 7 bases from V and 8 from J; bases not matched to a gene: 9. This CDR3 has 13 amino acids. In DNA form, the CDR3 reads TGTGCCAGCACCGAGGACAGGGCGGCCGGCTACACCTTC. Its translation: CASTEDRAAGYTF.

The chain links TRBV4-1 to TRBJ2-5; 8 nucleotides agree with TRBD2. CDR3 length: 16 amino acids. The junction had 6 bases not matched to a gene; V was cut back by 1 base and J by 2 bases. Germline V CDR1 and CDR2: MGHRA, YSYEKL. In DNA form, the CDR3 reads TGCGCCAGCAGCCAAGTTGGAGCGGGAGAACAAGAGACCCAGTACTTC. It codes for CASSQVGAGEQETQYF.

This clone turned up a few times. The chain combines TRBV6-1 with TRBJ2-3, with TRBD1 as a possible D gene (5 bases). The V gene's germline CDR1 is MNHNS and CDR2 SASEGT. The length of the CDR3 is 16 residues. Trimming stripped 2 bases from V and 2 bases from J, with 14 bases between. The CDR3 here is CASSEYRRGYTDTQYF. CDR3 nucleotide sequence: TGTGCCAGCAGTGAATACAGAAGGGGATACACAGATACGCAGTATTTT.

The chain recombines TRBV16 with TRBJ2-1, with D unresolved. There are 18 residues in the CDR3. Germline V CDR1 and CDR2: KGHSY, FQNENV. Trimming stripped 2 bases from V and 6 bases from J, with 23 bases between. This CDR3 reads CASSQGPNSPLTFNEQFF. DNA of the CDR3: TGTGCCAGCAGCCAAGGCCCGAATTCGCCTCTCACGTTCAATGAGCAGTTCTTC.

This clone was seen a handful of times. The gene calls are TRBV4-2 and TRBJ2-7, with a possible D match to TRBD1 (6 bases). Trimming pared 5 bases from V and 6 bases from J, leaving 17 bases between. From germline, CDR1 is LGHNA and CDR2 YNFKEQ. The CDR3 spans 14 residues. CDR3 in DNA: TGTGCCAGCAGCTTGGACAGTCTGACCTCCGAGCAGTACTTC. Encoded protein: CASSLDSLTSEQYF.

In its sample, this clone is large. The chain combines TRBV25-1 with TRBJ1-1; 7 nucleotides agree with TRBD1. CDR3 length: 17 residues. Looked up from germline, CDR1 is MGHDK and CDR2 is SYGVNS. J was trimmed by 0 bases and V by 2 bases; bases with no gene match: 9. This CDR3 reads CASSEPPGTVMNTEAFF. CDR3 DNA: TGTGCCAGCAGTGAACCGCCTGGGACAGTCATGAACACTGAAGCTTTCTTT.

The chain recombines TRBV6-6 with TRBJ2-3; 13 bases are a match to TRBD2. V lost 6 bases, J lost 5 bases, and 8 bases stayed unmatched. The CDR3 has 16 residues. CDR1 and CDR2 from the germline V gene are MNHNY and SVGAGI (reference sequence). CDR3 sequence (DNA): TGTGCCAGCAGCCGTGGACTAGCGGGGGCGCAAGATACGCAGTATTTT. Amino acids: CASSRGLAGAQDTQYF.

This clone was detected only a few times. The chain carries TRBV30 and TRBJ2-7; the D gene is possibly TRBD1 (7 bases). This CDR3 region has 13 residues. Germline V gene sequence: CDR1 GTSNPN, CDR2 SVGIG (reference sequence). The ends were cut back, 0 bases at V and 9 bases at J, with 15 bases in the middle. The CDR3 bases are TGTGCCTGGAGTGTAGGAGGGGGCGCCGGGCAGTACTTC. Translating gives CAWSVGGGAGQYF.

This sequence joins TRBV27 and TRBJ1-6; D is perhaps TRBD1 (6 bases). CDR3 length: 15 amino acids. Trimming pared 5 bases from V and 8 bases from J, leaving 16 bases between. The germline V gene encodes CDR1 MNHEY and CDR2 SMNVEV (reference sequence). In DNA form, the CDR3 reads TGTGCCAGCAGTGGGAGGGGGGGCTCCTATTCACCCCTCCACTTT. This gives the protein CASSGRGGSYSPLHF.

The rearrangement links TRBV5-1 to TRBJ2-3, with 7 bases lining up with TRBD1. The CDR3 loop spans 15 amino acids. Trimming removed 4 bases from V and 2 bases from J; junction bases left unmatched: 7. CDR1 and CDR2 from the germline V gene are SGHRS and YFSETQ. As DNA, the CDR3 is TGCGCCAGCAGCGCGACAGGGTCATCCACAGATACGCAGTATTTT. Amino acid sequence: CASSATGSSTDTQYF.

The chain uses TRBV2 and TRBJ1-5, with D possibly being TRBD1 (5 bases). With 4 bases removed from V and 4 bases from J, the gap between germline ends came to 23 bases. This CDR3 has 18 residues. CDR1 is SNHLY, CDR2 FYNNEI, per germline. This CDR3 is CASSGPGSGIRGNQPQHF. The CDR3 nucleotides read TGTGCCAGCAGTGGGCCCGGGTCCGGGATACGGGGGAATCAGCCCCAGCATTTT.